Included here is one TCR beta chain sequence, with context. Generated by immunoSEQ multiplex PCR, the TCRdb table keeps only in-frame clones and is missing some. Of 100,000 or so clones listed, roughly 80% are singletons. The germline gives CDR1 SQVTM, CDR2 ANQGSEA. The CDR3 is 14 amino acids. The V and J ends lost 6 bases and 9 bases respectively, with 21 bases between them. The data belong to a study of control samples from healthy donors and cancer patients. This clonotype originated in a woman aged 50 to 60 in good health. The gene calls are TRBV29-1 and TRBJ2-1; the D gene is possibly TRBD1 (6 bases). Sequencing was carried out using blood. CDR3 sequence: CSVGVTVVGGEQFF. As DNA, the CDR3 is TGCAGCGTCGGAGTTACGGTGGTAGGGGGTGAGCAGTTCTTC.